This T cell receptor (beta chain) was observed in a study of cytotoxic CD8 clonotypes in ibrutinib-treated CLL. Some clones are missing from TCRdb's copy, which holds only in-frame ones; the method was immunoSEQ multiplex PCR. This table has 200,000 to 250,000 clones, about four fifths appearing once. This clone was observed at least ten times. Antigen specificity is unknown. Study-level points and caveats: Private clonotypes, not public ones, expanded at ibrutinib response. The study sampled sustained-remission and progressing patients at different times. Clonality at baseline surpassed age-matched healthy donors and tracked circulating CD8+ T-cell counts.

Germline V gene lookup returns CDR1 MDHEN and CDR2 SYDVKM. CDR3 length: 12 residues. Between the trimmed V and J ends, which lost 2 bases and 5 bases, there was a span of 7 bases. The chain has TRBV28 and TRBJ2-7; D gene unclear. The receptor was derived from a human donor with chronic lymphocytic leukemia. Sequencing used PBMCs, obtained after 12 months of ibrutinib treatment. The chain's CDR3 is CASSLVGHEQYF. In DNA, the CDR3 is TGTGCCAGCAGTTTAGTTGGCCACGAGCAGTACTTC.